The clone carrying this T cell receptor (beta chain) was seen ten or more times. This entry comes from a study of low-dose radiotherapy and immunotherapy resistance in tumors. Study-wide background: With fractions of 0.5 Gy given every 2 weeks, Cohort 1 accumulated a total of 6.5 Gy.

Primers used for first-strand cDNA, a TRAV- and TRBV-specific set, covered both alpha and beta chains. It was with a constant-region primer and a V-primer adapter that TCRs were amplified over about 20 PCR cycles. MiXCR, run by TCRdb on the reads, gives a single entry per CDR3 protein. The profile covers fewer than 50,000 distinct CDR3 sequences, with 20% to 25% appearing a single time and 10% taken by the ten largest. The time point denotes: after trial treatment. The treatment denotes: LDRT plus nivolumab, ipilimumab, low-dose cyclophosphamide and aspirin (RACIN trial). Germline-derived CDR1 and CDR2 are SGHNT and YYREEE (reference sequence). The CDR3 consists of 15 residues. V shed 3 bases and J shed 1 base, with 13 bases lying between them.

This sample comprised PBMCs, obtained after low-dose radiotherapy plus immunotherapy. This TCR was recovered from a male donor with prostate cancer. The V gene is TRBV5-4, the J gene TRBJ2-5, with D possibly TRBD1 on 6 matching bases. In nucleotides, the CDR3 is TGTGCCAGCAGCTACTTCCTACAGGGCCAAGAGACCCAGTACTTC. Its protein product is CASSYFLQGQETQYF.